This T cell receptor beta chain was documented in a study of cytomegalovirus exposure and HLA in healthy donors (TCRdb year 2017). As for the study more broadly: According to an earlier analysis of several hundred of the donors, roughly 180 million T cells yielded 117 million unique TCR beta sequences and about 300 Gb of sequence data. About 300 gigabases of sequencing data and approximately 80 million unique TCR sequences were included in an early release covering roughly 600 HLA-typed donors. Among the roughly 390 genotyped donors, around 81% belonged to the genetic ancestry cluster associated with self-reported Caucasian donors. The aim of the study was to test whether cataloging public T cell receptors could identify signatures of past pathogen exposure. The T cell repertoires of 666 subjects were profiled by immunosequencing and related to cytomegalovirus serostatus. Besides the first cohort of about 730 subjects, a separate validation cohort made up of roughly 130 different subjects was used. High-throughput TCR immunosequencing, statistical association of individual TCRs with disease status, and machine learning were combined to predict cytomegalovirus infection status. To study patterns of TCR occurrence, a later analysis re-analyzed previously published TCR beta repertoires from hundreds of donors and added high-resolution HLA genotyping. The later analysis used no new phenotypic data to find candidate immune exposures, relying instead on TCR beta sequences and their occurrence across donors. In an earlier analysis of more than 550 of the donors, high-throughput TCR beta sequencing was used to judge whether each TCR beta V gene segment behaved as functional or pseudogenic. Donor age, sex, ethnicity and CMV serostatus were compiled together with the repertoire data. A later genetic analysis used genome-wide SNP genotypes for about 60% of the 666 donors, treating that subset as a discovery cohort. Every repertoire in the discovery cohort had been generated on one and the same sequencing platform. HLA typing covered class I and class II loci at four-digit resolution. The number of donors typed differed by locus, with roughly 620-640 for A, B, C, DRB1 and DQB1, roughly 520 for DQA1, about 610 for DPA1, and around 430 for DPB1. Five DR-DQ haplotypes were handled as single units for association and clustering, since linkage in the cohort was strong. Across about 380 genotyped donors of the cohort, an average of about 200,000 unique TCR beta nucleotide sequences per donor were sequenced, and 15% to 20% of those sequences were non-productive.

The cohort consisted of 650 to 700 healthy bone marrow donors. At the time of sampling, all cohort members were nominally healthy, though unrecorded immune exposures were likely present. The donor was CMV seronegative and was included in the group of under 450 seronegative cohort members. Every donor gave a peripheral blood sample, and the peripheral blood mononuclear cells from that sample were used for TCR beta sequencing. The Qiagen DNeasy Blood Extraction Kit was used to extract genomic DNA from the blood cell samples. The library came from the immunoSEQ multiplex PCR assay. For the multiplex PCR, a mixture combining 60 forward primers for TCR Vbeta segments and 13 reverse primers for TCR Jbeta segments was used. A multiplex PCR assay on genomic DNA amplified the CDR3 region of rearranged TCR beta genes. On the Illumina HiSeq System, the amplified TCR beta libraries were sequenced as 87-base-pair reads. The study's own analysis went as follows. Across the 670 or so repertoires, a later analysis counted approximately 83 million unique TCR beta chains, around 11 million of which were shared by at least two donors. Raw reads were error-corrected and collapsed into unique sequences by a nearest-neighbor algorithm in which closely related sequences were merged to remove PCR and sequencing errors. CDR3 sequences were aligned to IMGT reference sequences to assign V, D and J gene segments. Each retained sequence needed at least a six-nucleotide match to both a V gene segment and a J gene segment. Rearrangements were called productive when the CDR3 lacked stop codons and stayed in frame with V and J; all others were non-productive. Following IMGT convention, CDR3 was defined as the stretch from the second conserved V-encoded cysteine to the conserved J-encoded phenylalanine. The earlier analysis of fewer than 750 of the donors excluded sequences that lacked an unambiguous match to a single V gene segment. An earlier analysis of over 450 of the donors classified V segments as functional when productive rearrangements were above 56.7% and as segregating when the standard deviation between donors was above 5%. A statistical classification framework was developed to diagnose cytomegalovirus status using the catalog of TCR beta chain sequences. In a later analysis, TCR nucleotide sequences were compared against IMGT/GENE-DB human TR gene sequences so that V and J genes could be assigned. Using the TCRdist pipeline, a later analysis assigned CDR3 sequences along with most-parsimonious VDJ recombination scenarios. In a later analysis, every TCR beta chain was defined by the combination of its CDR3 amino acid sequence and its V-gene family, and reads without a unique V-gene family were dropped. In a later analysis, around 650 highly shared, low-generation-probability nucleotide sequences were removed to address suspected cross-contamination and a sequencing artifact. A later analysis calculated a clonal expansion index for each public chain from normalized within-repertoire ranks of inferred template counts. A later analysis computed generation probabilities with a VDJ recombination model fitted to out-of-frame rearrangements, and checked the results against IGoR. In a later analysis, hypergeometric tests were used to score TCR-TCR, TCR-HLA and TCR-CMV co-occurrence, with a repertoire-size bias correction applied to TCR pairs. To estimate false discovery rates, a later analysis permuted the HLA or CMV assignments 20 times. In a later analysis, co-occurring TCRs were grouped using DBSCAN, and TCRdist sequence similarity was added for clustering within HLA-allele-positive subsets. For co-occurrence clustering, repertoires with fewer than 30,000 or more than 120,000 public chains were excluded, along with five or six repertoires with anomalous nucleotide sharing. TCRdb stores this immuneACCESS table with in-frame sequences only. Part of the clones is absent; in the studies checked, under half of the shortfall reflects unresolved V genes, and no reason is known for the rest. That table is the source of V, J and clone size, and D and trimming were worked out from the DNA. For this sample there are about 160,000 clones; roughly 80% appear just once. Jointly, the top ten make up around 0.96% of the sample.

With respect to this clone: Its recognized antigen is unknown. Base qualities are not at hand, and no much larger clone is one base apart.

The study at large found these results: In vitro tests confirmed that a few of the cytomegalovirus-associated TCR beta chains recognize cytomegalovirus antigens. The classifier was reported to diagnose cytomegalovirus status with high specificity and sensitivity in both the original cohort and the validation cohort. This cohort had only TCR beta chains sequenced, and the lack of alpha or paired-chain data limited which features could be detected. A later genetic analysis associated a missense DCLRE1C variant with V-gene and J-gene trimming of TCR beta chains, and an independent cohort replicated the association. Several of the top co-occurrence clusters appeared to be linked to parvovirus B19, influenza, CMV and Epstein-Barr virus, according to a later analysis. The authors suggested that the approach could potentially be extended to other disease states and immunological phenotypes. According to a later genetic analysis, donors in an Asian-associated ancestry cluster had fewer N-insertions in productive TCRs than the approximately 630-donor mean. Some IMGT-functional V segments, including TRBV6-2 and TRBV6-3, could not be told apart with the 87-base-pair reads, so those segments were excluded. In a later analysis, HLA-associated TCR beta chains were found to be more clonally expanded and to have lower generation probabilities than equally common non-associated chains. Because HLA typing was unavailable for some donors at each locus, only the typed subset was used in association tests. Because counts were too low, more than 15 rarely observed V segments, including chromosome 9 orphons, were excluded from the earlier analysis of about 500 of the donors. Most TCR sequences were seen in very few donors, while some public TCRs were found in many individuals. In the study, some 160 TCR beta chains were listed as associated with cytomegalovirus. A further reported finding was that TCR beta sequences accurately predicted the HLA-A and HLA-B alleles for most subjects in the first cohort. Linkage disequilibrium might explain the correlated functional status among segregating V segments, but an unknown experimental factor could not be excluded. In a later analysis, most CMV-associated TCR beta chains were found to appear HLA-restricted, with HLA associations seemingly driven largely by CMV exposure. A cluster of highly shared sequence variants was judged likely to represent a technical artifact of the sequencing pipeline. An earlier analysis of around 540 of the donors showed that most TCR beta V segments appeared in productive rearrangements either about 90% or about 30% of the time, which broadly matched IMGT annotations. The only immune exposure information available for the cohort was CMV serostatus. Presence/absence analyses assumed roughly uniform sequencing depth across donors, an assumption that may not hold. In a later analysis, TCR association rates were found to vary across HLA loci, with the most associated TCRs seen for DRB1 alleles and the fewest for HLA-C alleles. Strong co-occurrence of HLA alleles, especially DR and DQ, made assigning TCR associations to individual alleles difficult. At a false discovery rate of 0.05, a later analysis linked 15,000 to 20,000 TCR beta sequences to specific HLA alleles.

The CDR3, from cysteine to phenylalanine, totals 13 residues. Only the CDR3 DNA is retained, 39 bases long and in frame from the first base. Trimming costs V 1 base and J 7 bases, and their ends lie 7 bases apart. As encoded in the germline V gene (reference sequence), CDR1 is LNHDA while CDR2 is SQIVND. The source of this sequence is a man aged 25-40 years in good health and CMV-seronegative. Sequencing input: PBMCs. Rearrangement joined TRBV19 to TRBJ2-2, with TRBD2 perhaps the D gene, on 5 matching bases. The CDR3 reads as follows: CASSIATSGELFF. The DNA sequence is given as TGTGCCAGTAGTATAGCAACTAGCGGGGAGCTGTTTTTT.